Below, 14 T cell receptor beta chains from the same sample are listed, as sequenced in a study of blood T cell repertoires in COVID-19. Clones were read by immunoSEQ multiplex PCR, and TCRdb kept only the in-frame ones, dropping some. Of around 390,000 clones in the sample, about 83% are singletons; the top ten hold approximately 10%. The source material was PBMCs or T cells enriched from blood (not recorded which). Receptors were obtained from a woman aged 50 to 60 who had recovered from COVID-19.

CDR3 bases: TGTGCCAGCTCTACTCGAGCGGGACGAACAGATACGCAGTATTTT. Protein sequence: CASSTRAGRTDTQYF. The rearrangement joins TRBV18 to TRBJ2-3; 7 bases are shared with TRBD2. V shed 6 bases, J shed 3 bases, and the junction held 9 bases outside the gene matches. The CDR3 length is 15 residues. The germline V gene encodes CDR1 KGHSH and CDR2 LQKENI.

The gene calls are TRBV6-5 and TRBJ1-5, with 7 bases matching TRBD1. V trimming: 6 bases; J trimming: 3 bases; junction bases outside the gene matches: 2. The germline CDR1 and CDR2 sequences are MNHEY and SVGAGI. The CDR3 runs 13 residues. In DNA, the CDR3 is TGTGCCAGCAGCGGGACAGACAATCAGCCCCAGCATTTT. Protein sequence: CASSGTDNQPQHF.

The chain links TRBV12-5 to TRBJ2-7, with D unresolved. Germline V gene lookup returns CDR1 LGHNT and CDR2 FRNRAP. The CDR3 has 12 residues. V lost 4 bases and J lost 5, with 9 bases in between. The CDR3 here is CASGSNPDEQYF. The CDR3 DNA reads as TGTGCTAGTGGTTCCAATCCGGACGAGCAGTACTTC.

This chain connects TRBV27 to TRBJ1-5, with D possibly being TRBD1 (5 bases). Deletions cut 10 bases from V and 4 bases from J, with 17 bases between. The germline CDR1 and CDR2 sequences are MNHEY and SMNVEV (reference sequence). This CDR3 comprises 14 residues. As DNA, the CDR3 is TGTGCCACCGCTGCGGGACCCAAAAATCAGCCCCAGCATTTT. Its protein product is CATAAGPKNQPQHF.

CDR3 loop: CASSPDGAGGYTF. CDR3 nucleotides: TGTGCCAGCAGTCCCGACGGAGCGGGAGGCTACACCTTC. The rearrangement uses TRBV2 and TRBJ1-2; no firm D call. This CDR3 spans 13 amino acids. Per the germline V gene, CDR1 is SNHLY and CDR2 is FYNNEI. V lost 5 bases and J lost 8, with 15 bases in between.

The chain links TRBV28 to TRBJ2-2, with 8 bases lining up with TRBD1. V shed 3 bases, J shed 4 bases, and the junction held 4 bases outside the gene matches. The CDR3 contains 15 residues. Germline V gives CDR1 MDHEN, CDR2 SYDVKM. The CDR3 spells CASSFGTGFTGELFF. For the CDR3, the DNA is TGTGCCAGCAGTTTCGGGACAGGTTTCACCGGGGAGCTGTTTTTT. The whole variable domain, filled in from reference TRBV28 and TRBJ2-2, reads DVKVTQSSRYLVKRTGEKVFLECVQDMDHENMFWYRQDPGLGLRLIYFSYDVKMKEKGDIPEGYSVSREKKERFSLILESASTNQTSMYLCASSFGTGFTGELFFGEGSRLTVL.

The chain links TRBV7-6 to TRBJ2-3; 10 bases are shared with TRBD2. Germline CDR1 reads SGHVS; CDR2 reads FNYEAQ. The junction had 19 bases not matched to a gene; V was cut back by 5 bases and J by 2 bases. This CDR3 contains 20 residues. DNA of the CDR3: TGTGCCAGCAGCATTAGCGGGGGGTGGATTAGCGGGAAGACCACAGATACGCAGTATTTT. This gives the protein CASSISGGWISGKTTDTQYF.

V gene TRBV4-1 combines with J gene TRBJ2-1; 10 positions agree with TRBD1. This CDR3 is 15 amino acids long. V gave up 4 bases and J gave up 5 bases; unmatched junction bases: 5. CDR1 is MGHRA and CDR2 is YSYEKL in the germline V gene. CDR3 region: CASSRTGTGDNEQFF. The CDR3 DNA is TGCGCCAGCAGCCGAACCGGGACAGGGGACAATGAGCAGTTCTTC.

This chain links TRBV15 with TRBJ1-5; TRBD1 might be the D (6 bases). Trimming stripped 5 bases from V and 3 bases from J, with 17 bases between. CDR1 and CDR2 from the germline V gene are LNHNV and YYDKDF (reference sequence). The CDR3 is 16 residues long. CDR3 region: CATSPRGGGYNQPQHF. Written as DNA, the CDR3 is TGTGCCACCAGCCCGAGAGGGGGGGGGTACAATCAGCCCCAGCATTTT.

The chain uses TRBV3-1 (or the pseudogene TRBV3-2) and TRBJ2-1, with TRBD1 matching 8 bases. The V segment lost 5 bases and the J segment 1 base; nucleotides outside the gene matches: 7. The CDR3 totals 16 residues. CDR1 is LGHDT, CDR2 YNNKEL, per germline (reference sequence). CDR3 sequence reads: CASSDRTGSSYNEQFF. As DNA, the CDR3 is TGTGCCAGCAGCGACCGGACAGGGTCGTCCTACAATGAGCAGTTCTTC.

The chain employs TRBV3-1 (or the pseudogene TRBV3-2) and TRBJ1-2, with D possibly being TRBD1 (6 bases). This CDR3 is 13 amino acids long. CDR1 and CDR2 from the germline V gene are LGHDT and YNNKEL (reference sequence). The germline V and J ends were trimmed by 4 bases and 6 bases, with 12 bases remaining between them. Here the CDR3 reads CASSLGTPDGYTF. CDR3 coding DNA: TGTGCCAGCAGCCTCGGGACACCGGATGGCTACACCTTC.

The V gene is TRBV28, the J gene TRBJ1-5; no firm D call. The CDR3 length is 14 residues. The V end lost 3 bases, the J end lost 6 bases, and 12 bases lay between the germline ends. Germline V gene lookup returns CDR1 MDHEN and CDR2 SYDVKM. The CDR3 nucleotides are TGTGCCAGCAGTTTGCCCGGCGGCGGTCAGCCCCAGCATTTT. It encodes CASSLPGGGQPQHF.

The CDR3 loop is CASSLGGYSGELFF. CDR3 nucleotides: TGTGCCAGCAGTCTGGGGGGGTACAGCGGGGAGCTGTTTTTT. V and J are TRBV2 and TRBJ2-2; 7 bases are shared with TRBD2. CDR3 size: 14 residues. Germline lookup yields CDR1 SNHLY and CDR2 FYNNEI. Trimming removed 5 bases from V and 7 bases from J; junction bases left unmatched: 7.

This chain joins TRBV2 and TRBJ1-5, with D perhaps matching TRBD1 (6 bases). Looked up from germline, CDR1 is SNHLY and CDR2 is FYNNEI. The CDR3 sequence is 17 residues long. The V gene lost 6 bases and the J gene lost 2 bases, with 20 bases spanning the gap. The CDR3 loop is CASRGGLLTTGNQPQHF. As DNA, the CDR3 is TGTGCCAGCAGGGGGGGGCTCCTGACGACAGGCAATCAGCCCCAGCATTTT.